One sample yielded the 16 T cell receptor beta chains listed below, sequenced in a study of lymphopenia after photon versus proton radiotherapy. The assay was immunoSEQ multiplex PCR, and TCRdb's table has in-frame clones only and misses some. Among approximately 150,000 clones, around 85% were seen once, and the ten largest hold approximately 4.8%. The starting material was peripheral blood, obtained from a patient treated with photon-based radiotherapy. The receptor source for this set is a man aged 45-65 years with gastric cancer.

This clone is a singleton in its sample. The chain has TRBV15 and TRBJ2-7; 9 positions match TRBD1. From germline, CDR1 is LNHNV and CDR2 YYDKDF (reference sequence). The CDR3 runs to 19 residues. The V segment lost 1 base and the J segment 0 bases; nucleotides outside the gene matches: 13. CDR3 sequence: CATSRVWDRVRVGSYEQYF. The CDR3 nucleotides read TGTGCCACCAGCAGAGTATGGGACAGGGTTCGTGTGGGCTCCTACGAGCAGTACTTC.

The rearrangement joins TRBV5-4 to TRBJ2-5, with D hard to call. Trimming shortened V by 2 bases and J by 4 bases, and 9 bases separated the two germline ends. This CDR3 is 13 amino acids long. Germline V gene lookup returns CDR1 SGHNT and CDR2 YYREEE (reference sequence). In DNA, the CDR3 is TGTGCCAGCAGCTTAGGATCGGGAGAGACCCAGTACTTC. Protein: CASSLGSGETQYF. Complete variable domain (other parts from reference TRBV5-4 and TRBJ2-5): ETGVTQSPTHLIKTRGQQVTLRCSSQSGHNTVSWYQQALGQGPQFIFQYYREEENGRGNFPPRFSGLQFPNYSSELNVNALELDDSALYLCASSLGSGETQYFGPGTRLLVL.

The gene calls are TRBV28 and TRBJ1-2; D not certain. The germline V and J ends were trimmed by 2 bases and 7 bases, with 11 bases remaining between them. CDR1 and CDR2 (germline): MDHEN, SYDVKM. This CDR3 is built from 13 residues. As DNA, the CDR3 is TGTGCCAGCAGTTTAAAGACAATACGTGGCTACACCTTC. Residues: CASSLKTIRGYTF.

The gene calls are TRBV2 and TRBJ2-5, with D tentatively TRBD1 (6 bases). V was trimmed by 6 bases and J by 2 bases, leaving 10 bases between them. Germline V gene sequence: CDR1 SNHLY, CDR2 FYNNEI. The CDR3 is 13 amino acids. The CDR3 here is CASRNTGQETQYF. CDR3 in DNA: TGTGCCAGCAGGAACACAGGGCAAGAGACCCAGTACTTC.

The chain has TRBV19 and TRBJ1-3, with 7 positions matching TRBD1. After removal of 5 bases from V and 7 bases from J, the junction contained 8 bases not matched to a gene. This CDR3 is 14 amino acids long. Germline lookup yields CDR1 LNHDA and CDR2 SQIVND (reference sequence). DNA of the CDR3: TGTGCCAGTAGTCCTCCAGGGACAGCTAACACCATATATTTT. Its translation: CASSPPGTANTIYF.

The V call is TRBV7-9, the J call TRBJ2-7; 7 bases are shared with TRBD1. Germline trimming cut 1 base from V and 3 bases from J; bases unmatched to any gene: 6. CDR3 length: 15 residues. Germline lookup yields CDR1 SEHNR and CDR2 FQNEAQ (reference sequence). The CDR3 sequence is CASSLVGSGGYEQYF. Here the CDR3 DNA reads TGTGCCAGCAGCTTAGTTGGGTCAGGGGGCTACGAGCAGTACTTC.

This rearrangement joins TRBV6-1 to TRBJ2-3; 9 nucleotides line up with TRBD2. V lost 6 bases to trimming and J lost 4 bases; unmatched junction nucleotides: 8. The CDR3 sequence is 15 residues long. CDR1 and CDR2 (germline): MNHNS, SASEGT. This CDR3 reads CASSGLARVSDTQYF. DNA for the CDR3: TGTGCCAGCAGCGGACTAGCGAGAGTCTCAGATACGCAGTATTTT.

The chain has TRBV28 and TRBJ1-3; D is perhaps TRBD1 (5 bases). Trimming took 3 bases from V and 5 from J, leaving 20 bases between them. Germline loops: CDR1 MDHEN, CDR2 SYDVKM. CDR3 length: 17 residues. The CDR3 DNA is TGTGCCAGCAGTTTGTTACCCGGGCAGGGAGGGAGAAACACCATATATTTT. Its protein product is CASSLLPGQGGRNTIYF.

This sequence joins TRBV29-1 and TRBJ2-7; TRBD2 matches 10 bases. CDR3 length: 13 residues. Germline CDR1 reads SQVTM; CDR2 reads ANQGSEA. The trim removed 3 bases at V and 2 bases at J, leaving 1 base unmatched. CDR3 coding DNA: TGCAGCGTTGACGGGACTAGCGCCTACGAGCAGTACTTC. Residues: CSVDGTSAYEQYF.

CDR3 bases: TGTGCCAGCAGCTTGGGGCGGAACACCGGGGAGCTGTTTTTT. Residues: CASSLGRNTGELFF. The rearrangement uses TRBV7-3 and TRBJ2-2; possibly TRBD1 for D (5 bases). Germline V gene data show CDR1 as SGHTA and CDR2 as FQGTGA. The CDR3 is 14 amino acids. V was trimmed by 3 bases and J by 1 base, leaving 6 bases between them. The variable domain in full, with the rest retrieved from reference TRBV7-3 and TRBJ2-2, is GAGVSQTPSNKVTEKGKYVELRCDPISGHTALYWYRQSLGQGPEFLIYFQGTGAADDSGLPNDRFFAVRPEGSVSTLKIQRTERGDSAVYLCASSLGRNTGELFFGEGSRLTVL.

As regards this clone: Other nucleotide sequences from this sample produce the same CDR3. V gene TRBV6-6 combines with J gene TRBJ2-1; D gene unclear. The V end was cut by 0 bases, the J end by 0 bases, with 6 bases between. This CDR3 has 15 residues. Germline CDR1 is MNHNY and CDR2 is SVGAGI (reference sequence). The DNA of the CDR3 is TGTGCCAGCAGTTACTCGAGTGGCTCCTACAATGAGCAGTTCTTC. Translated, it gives CASSYSSGSYNEQFF.

The CDR3 region has the DNA TGTGCCAGCAGCCCCCGGGCAGGGGGAGGTAACGAGCAGTACTTC. This sequence encodes CASSPRAGGGNEQYF. The rearrangement uses TRBV11-2 and TRBJ2-7, with a possible D match to TRBD1 (7 bases). CDR1 and CDR2 from the germline V gene are SGHAT and FQNNGV. CDR3 size: 15 residues. The V end was cut by 5 bases, the J end by 5 bases, with 19 bases between.

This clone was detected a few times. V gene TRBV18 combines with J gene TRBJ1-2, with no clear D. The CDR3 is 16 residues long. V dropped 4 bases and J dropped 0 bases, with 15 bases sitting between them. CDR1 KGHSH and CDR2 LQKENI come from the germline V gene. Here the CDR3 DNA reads TGTGCCAGCTCACGTAAAGGGTCCGGCGCTAACTATGGCTACACCTTC. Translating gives CASSRKGSGANYGYTF. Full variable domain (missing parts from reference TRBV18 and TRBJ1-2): NAGVMQNPRHLVRRRGQEARLRCSPMKGHSHVYWYRQLPEEGLKFMVYLQKENIIDESGMPKERFSAEFPKEGPSILRIQQVVRGDSAAYFCASSRKGSGANYGYTFGSGTRLTVV.

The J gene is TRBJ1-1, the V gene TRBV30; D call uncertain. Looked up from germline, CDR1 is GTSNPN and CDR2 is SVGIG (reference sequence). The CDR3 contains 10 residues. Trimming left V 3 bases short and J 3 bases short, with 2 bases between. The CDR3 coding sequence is TGTGCCTGGAGCTACACTGAAGCTTTCTTT. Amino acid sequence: CAWSYTEAFF.

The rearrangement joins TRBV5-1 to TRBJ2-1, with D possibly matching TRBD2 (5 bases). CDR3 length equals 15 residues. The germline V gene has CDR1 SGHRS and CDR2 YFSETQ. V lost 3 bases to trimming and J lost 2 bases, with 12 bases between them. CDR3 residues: CASSSGGPTYNEQFF. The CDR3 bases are TGCGCCAGCAGCTCCGGAGGCCCTACCTACAATGAGCAGTTCTTC.

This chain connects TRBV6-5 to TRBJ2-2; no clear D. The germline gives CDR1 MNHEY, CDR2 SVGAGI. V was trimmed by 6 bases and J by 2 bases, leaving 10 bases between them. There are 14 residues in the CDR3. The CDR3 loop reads CASSPATNTGELFF. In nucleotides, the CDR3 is TGTGCCAGCAGCCCCGCTACTAACACCGGGGAGCTGTTTTTT.